The entry below describes one T cell receptor beta chain. Its antigen is not known. TCRdb reanalyzed the 5' RACE reads, giving one entry per CDR3 protein sequence and no DNA. This sample contains 200,000 to 300,000 distinct CDR3 sequences. Germline loops: CDR1 LGHDT, CDR2 YNNKEL (reference sequence). The CDR3 runs to 15 residues. This entry is derived from a study of T cells expressing NK-cell markers. Overall study context: Repertoires of TCR beta were obtained from T cells sorted as CD3+CD56+NKG2C+, CD3+CD56+NKG2C- and CD3+CD56-NKG2C+.

Study observations and caveats: Among CD8+ T cells from over 5 donors, dominant NKG2C+ clonotypes accounted for about 1.0-7.0%.

The sequence was obtained from a woman aged 18 to 69 in good health. J is TRBJ1-1 and V is TRBV3-1; the TCRdb call, TRBD1, lacks DNA for checking. The sample comprised blood T cells: a sorted CD56 or NKG2C T cell subset, CD4+ or CD8+ T cells, or bulk PBMC T cells (not recorded which). CDR3 loop: CASSQGAGDNTEAFF.